The 3 T cell receptor beta chains reported below all come from one sample, sequenced in a study of pediatric ulcerative colitis. Using immunoSEQ multiplex PCR, the repertoire was profiled, and TCRdb retains in-frame clones only, with some absent. This table holds fewer than 20,000 clones, under 75% found once. One to two pinch biopsies were taken from the rectum during colonoscopy. Sequencing input: gut tissue. The receptor source for this set is a boy between 10 and 17 years old with moderate ulcerative colitis.

This clone was detected only a few times. The chain couples TRBV6-5 to TRBJ1-2; the D gene is possibly TRBD1 (5 bases). V was clipped by 6 bases and J by 8 bases, with 13 bases between them. The CDR3 has 12 residues. Germline V gene data show CDR1 as MNHEY and CDR2 as SVGAGI. The chain's CDR3 is CASSQGSGGYTF. CDR3 nucleotides: TGTGCCAGCAGCCAGGGTTCTGGAGGCTACACCTTC.

The chain links TRBV4-1 to TRBJ1-2; the D gene is possibly TRBD1 (5 bases). Germline CDR1 is MGHRA and CDR2 is YSYEKL. V was trimmed by 1 base and J by 4 bases, leaving 10 bases between them. This CDR3 is built from 14 residues. The DNA for the CDR3 is TGCGCCAGCAGCCAAGTCTCGCAGGGCTATGGCTACACCTTC. This sequence encodes CASSQVSQGYGYTF.

This clone occurred a few times. V is TRBV2 and J is TRBJ2-1; D possibly corresponds to TRBD2 (6 bases). V was pared by 4 bases and J by 8 bases, with 18 bases between. CDR1 SNHLY and CDR2 FYNNEI come from the germline V gene. The length of the CDR3 is 15 residues. The CDR3 DNA reads TGTGCCAGCAGTGTGAGGGGCGGGAATGGACATGAGCAGTTCTTC. It yields the protein CASSVRGGNGHEQFF.